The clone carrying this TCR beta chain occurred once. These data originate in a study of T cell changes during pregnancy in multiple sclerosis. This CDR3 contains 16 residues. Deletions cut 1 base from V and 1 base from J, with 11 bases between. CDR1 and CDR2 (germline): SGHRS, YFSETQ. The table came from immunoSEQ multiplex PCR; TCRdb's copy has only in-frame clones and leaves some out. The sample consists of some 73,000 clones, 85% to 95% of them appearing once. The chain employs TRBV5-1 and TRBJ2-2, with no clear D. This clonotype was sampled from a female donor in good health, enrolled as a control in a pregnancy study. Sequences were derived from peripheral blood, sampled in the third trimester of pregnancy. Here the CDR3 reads CASSLLAGLNTGELFF. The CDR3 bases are TGCGCCAGCAGCTTGCTTGCCGGGTTGAACACCGGGGAGCTGTTTTTT.